This T cell receptor beta chain was identified in a study of blood T cell repertoires in COVID-19 (dated by TCRdb to the early 2020s). With regard to the full study: Samples from collaborators originated in the United States, Italy and Spain and spanned both the acute and convalescent phases of COVID-19. The material from the prospective study consisted of cDNA or gDNA derived from T cells, B-cell-depleted T cells, or PBMCs. Deeply sampled blood TCRbeta repertoires from subjects exposed to, actively infected with, or recovered from COVID-19 were included in the dataset. The repertoires were made available in a free public database intended to serve as a resource for research on the immune response to SARS-CoV-2. Samples were obtained from the ongoing ImmuneRACE study (first 160 participants) and from over 1,000 subjects provided by 6 global collaborators. The sample metadata nearly always contained a de-identified subject ID, COVID-19 status, age in years and sex. HLA class I and class II types, where available, came from metadata supplied by the sample provider rather than from assay-based typing. The research as a whole found: The amount of clinical and demographic metadata varied by source and participant and was provided uncurated.

Regarding this clone: No cognate antigen has been identified for it. Base qualities are not recorded, but no much larger clone differs from it by a single base.

Another Seattle source contributed samples from volunteer blood donors who had recovered from COVID-19. Whole blood was collected in K2EDTA tubes by collaborating institutions according to the institutions' own protocols. For TCRbeta analysis, collaborator samples were shipped as frozen whole blood, as isolated PBMCs, or as DNA extracted from either sample type. The germline V gene (reference sequence) supplies CDR1 SGHNT and CDR2 YYREEE. For this chain, trimming is 5 bases at the V end and 3 bases at the J end, and the number of junction bases without a gene match is 6. The CDR3 has 14 amino acids, counting the end cysteine and phenylalanine. The DNA shown is the 42-base CDR3, in frame from base 1. TCRbeta CDR3 regions were amplified from genomic DNA using the immunoSEQ Assay, a bias-controlled multiplex PCR. Per the source publication's procedure: The number of nucleated cells in each sample was estimated from the amplification of reference gene primers within the assay. To quantify the absolute abundance of each unique TCRbeta CDR3 rearrangement, sequence reads were collapsed and filtered. Productive Simpson clonality was computed per sample as the square root of Simpson's diversity index over productive rearrangements. Here the immuneACCESS table is served through TCRdb, limited to in-frame sequences with V and J called. Missing clones are a known gap in these copies; in checked studies unresolved V genes cover under half, and the rest lacks a known reason. V and J calls and clone size follow that table, whereas D and trimming were derived from the DNA. The sample includes around 260,000 clones, with approximately 82% observed a single time. Together, the top ten hold about 4.5% of the sample.

Rearrangement joined TRBV5-4 to TRBJ2-7, and 9 bases in between align with TRBD2. The sequence was obtained from a man in his sixties who had recovered from COVID-19. Sequencing was performed on peripheral blood. The sequenced DNA: TGTGCCAGCAGGACAGCGGGAGGCCGCTACGAGCAGTACTTC. Its amino acids are CASRTAGGRYEQYF.